These 20 T cell receptor beta chains share one sample of origin, sequenced in a study of shared clonotypes between healthy human individuals. As defined, naive CD8 cells were CD45RO-negative and positively selected for CCR7, with terminally differentiated effector memory CD45RA+ cells excluded. Libraries were prepared by immunoSEQ multiplex PCR; TCRdb keeps only in-frame clonotypes and omits some of them. The table shows 1.5 million to 2.5 million clones, with less than 95% occurring only once. Sequenced material: naive CD8+ T cells sorted from blood. These receptors were obtained from a young man in good health.

The chain carries TRBV11-1 and TRBJ1-2; 7 nucleotides agree with TRBD1. V shed 4 bases and J 3 bases; nucleotides not matched to a gene: 2. The germline V gene has CDR1 SGHAT and CDR2 FQDESV (reference sequence). This CDR3 region has 13 residues. CDR3 in amino acids: CASSSGTDYGYTF. The CDR3 bases are TGTGCCAGCAGCTCCGGGACAGACTATGGCTACACCTTC.

The DNA for the CDR3 is TGTGCCAGCAGTGAAATGGGGGCAAGCGGCTATGGCTACACCTTC. As protein: CASSEMGASGYGYTF. The rearrangement joins TRBV6-1 to TRBJ1-2; D perhaps matches TRBD1 (6 bases). This CDR3 contains 15 residues. CDR1 MNHNS and CDR2 SASEGT come from the germline V gene. V shed 2 bases and J shed 4 bases, with 14 bases lying between them.

The chain links TRBV27 to TRBJ2-5; 9 positions match TRBD2. The germline gives CDR1 MNHEY, CDR2 SMNVEV (reference sequence). This CDR3 has 17 residues. V lost 3 bases, J lost 2 bases, and 10 bases stayed unmatched. DNA for the CDR3: TGTGCCAGCAGTTTTGGGGCGGGAGGGACCTCTCAAGAGACCCAGTACTTC. Amino acids: CASSFGAGGTSQETQYF.

With regard to this clone: Other DNA sequences in the same sample also yield this CDR3. V and J are TRBV13 and TRBJ1-4; no firm D call. Germline assignment: CDR1 PRHDT and CDR2 FYEKMQ (reference sequence). V lost 0 bases and J lost 2, with 4 bases in between. This CDR3 is built from 14 residues. The CDR3 protein is CASSLGGTNEKLFF. For the CDR3, the DNA is TGTGCCAGCAGCTTAGGTGGGACTAATGAAAAACTGTTTTTT.

V usage is TRBV5-1 and J usage is TRBJ2-1; D tentatively reads TRBD1 or TRBD2 (6 bases each). Germline V gene data show CDR1 as SGHRS and CDR2 as YFSETQ. Between the trimmed V and J ends, which lost 4 bases and 7 bases, there was a span of 12 bases. The CDR3 covers 13 residues. The CDR3 DNA sequence: TGCGCCAGCAGCCTATCGGGGGCGAATGAGCAGTTCTTC. Protein: CASSLSGANEQFF.

The chain couples TRBV9 to TRBJ2-7; 11 bases fit TRBD2. CDR3 length: 16 residues. Losses at the gene ends were 0 bases for V and 4 bases for J; bases not matched to a gene: 6. Germline V gives CDR1 SGDLS, CDR2 YYNGEE. The DNA of the CDR3 is TGTGCCAGCAGCGTAGAAAGCACTAGCGGGGGTTACGAGCAGTACTTC. This codes for CASSVESTSGGYEQYF. The whole variable domain, filled in from reference TRBV9 and TRBJ2-7, reads DSGVTQTPKHLITATGQRVTLRCSPRSGDLSVYWYQQSLDQGLQFLIQYYNGEERAKGNILERFSAQQFPDLHSELNLSSLELGDSALYFCASSVESTSGGYEQYFGPGTRLTVT.

This clone was seen a few times. The chain has TRBV30 and TRBJ1-3; D gene uncertain. The CDR3 covers 12 residues. Germline values: CDR1 GTSNPN, CDR2 SVGIG (reference sequence). Trimming left V 5 bases short and J 0 bases short, with 5 bases between. The CDR3 nucleotides read TGTGCCTGGGGGCTCTCTGGAAACACCATATATTTT. Its protein is CAWGLSGNTIYF.

The chain couples TRBV7-9 to TRBJ2-2; D not certain. CDR1 is SEHNR, CDR2 FQNEAQ, per germline (reference sequence). The CDR3 runs 17 residues. Trimming pared 5 bases from V and 3 bases from J, leaving 19 bases between. The CDR3 nucleotides read TGTGCCAGCAGCCCCCGAAGGGATCAGCAAGACACCGGGGAGCTGTTTTTT. This sequence encodes CASSPRRDQQDTGELFF.

The rearrangement joins TRBV6-1 to TRBJ2-7; 10 nucleotides line up with TRBD2. V gave up 0 bases and J gave up 1 base; unmatched junction bases: 3. Germline CDR1 and CDR2: MNHNS and SASEGT. The CDR3 runs to 16 residues. In DNA form, the CDR3 reads TGTGCCAGCAGTGAAGCACTAGCGGGAACTTCCTACGAGCAGTACTTC. Translation gives CASSEALAGTSYEQYF.

The chain carries TRBV5-1 and TRBJ2-1, with D tentatively TRBD2 (6 bases). V dropped 4 bases and J dropped 2 bases, with 10 bases sitting between them. The CDR3 spans 14 residues. The V gene's germline CDR1 is SGHRS and CDR2 YFSETQ. CDR3 residues: CASSRSGAYNEQFF. CDR3 coding DNA: TGCGCCAGCAGCAGATCGGGGGCCTACAATGAGCAGTTCTTC.

The V gene is TRBV19, the J gene TRBJ1-5; no clear D. V lost 6 bases and J 1 base, leaving 10 bases between the germline ends. Germline CDR1 is LNHDA and CDR2 is SQIVND (reference sequence). CDR3 length: 14 residues. The chain's CDR3 is CASSLQESNQPQHF. CDR3 DNA sequence: TGTGCCAGTAGCCTCCAGGAAAGCAATCAGCCCCAGCATTTT. The variable domain in full, with the rest retrieved from reference TRBV19 and TRBJ1-5, is DGGITQSPKYLFRKEGQNVTLSCEQNLNHDAMYWYRQDPGQGLRLIYYSQIVNDFQKGDIAEGYSVSREKKESFPLTVTSAQKNPTAFYLCASSLQESNQPQHFGDGTRLSIL.

In nucleotides, the CDR3 is TGTGCCAGCAGCTTGGGGACACCCTACTATGGCTACACCTTC. This translates into CASSLGTPYYGYTF. This chain uses TRBV7-9 with TRBJ1-2; D is possibly TRBD1 (6 bases). V was trimmed by 3 bases and J by 3 bases, leaving 11 bases between them. This CDR3 spans 14 amino acids. CDR1 is SEHNR, CDR2 FQNEAQ, per germline (reference sequence).

The chain is built from TRBV2 and TRBJ1-2; D ambiguous. This CDR3 has 13 amino acids. Trimming left V 3 bases short and J 3 bases short, with 8 bases between. Germline CDR1 SNHLY, CDR2 FYNNEI. DNA of the CDR3: TGTGCCAGCAGTGAGGTGTTGGACTATGGCTACACCTTC. This translates into CASSEVLDYGYTF.

Written as DNA, the CDR3 is TGTGCCAGCAGCTTCCGACAGGGCCCCCCCAATGAGCAGTTCTTC. Translated: CASSFRQGPPNEQFF. The J gene is TRBJ2-1, the V gene TRBV6-5, with 7 bases identical to TRBD1. The CDR3 is 15 amino acids. With 6 bases clipped from V and 6 bases from J, the junction kept 11 bases outside the gene matches. Germline assignment: CDR1 MNHEY and CDR2 SVGAGI.

V is TRBV11-1 and J is TRBJ2-7; TRBD2 matches at 10 bases. Trimming took 4 bases from V and 6 from J; bases not matched to a gene: 15. This CDR3 contains 17 residues. Germline CDR1 SGHAT, CDR2 FQDESV (reference sequence). As DNA, the CDR3 is TGTGCCAGCAGCTCCCAGAACCCCGTAGCGGGGGGCCCCGAGCAGTACTTC. Protein product: CASSSQNPVAGGPEQYF.

This clone was observed a single time. The rearrangement links TRBV4-3 to TRBJ2-7; D gene ambiguous. Trimming left V 0 bases short and J 5 bases short, with 11 bases between. The CDR3 is 14 amino acids. Germline CDR1 LGHNA, CDR2 YSLEER. CDR3 bases: TGCGCCAGCAGCCAAGAACAGATCCACGACGAGCAGTACTTC. Translation: CASSQEQIHDEQYF.

This chain joins TRBV10-2 and TRBJ2-5; D is undetermined. This CDR3 region has 13 residues. Germline V gene data show CDR1 as WSHSY and CDR2 as SAAADI. The V end was cut by 1 base, the J end by 4 bases, with 7 bases between. CDR3 nucleotides: TGCGCCAGCAGTGAGTGGCCGGGAGAGACCCAGTACTTC. Translation gives CASSEWPGETQYF.

V is TRBV5-1 and J is TRBJ2-1, with D perhaps matching TRBD2 (6 bases). Germline V CDR1 and CDR2: SGHRS, YFSETQ. The CDR3 sequence is 14 residues long. V dropped 4 bases and J dropped 4 bases, with 12 bases sitting between them. The CDR3 loop reads CASSLTRKYNEQFF. CDR3 DNA sequence: TGCGCCAGCAGCCTGACTAGGAAATACAATGAGCAGTTCTTC.

The chain employs TRBV7-9 and TRBJ1-3, with unresolved D. The CDR3 loop spans 14 amino acids. Germline V gives CDR1 SEHNR, CDR2 FQNEAQ (reference sequence). The V and J ends lost 4 bases and 1 base respectively, with 8 bases between them. For the CDR3, the DNA is TGTGCCAGCAGCTCGCTTACTTCTGGAAACACCATATATTTT. It codes for CASSSLTSGNTIYF. The whole variable domain, filled in from reference TRBV7-9 and TRBJ1-3, reads DTGVSQNPRHKITKRGQNVTFRCDPISEHNRLYWYRQTLGQGPEFLTYFQNEAQLEKSRLLSDRFSAERPKGSFSTLEIQRTEQGDSAMYLCASSSLTSGNTIYFGEGSWLTVV.

This sequence joins TRBV4-1 and TRBJ1-2; possible D gene TRBD1, 5 bases. The length of the CDR3 is 15 residues. Germline V gene lookup returns CDR1 MGHRA and CDR2 YSYEKL. V lost 1 base to trimming and J lost 8 bases, with 17 bases between them. The CDR3 DNA sequence: TGCGCCAGCAGCCAAGTGGGGCCCGGGGACGCGGGCTACACCTTC. Translated: CASSQVGPGDAGYTF.